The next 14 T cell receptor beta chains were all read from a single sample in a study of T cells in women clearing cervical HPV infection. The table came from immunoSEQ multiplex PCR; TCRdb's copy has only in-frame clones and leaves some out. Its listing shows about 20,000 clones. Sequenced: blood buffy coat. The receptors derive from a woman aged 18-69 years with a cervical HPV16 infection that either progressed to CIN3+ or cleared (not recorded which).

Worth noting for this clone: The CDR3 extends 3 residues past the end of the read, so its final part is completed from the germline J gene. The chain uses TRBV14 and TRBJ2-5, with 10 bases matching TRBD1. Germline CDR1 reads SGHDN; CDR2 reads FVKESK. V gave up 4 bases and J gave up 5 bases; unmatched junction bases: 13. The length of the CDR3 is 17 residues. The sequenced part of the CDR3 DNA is TGTGCCAGCAGCCTTGACAGGGGGCGCAACCCGTGGGAGACC. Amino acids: CASSLDRGRNPWET. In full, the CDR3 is CASSLDRGRNPWETQYF.

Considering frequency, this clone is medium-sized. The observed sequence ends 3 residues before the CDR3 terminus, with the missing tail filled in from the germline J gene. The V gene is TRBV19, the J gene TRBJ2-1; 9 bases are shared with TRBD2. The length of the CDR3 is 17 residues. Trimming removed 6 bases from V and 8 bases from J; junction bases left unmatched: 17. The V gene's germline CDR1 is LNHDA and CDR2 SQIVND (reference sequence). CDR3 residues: CASSRTSAGGFGDEQFF. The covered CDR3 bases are TGTGCCAGTAGCCGGACCAGTGCGGGAGGGTTCGGGGATGAG.

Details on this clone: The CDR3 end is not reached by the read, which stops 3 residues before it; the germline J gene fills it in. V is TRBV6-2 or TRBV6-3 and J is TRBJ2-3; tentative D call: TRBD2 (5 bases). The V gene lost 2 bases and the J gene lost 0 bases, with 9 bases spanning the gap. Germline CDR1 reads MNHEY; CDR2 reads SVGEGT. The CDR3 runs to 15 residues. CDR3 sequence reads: CASSYKRLSTDTQYF. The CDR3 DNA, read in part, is TGTGCCAGCAGTTACAAGCGGCTGAGCACAGATACG.

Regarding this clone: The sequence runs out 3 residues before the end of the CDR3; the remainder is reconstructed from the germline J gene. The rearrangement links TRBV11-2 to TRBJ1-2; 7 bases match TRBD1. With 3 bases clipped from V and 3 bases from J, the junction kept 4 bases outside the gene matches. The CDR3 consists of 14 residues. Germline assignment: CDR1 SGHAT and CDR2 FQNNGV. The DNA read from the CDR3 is TGTGCCAGCAGCTTGGGACAGAGATACTATGGC. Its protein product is CASSLGQRYYG. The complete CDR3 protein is CASSLGQRYYGYTF.

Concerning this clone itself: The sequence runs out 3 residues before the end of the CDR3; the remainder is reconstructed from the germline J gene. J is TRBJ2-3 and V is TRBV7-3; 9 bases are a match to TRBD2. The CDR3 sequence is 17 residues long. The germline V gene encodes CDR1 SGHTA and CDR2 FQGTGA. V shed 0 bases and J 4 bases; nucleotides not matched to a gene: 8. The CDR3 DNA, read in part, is TGTGCCAGCAGCTTAACGGGGGCGGGAGGGCCGGCAGATACG. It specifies CASSLTGAGGPADT. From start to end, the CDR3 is CASSLTGAGGPADTQYF. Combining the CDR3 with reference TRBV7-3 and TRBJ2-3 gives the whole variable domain GAGVSQTPSNKVTEKGKYVELRCDPISGHTALYWYRQSLGQGPEFLIYFQGTGAADDSGLPNDRFFAVRPEGSVSTLKIQRTERGDSAVYLCASSLTGAGGPADTQYFGPGTRLTVL.

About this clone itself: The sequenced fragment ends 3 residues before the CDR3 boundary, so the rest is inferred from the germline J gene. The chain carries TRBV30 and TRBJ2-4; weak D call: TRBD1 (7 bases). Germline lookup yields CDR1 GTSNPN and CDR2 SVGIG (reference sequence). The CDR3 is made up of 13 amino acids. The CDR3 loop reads CAWSAEARGVQYF. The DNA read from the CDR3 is TGTGCCTGGAGTGCGGAGGCCAGGGGGGTT.

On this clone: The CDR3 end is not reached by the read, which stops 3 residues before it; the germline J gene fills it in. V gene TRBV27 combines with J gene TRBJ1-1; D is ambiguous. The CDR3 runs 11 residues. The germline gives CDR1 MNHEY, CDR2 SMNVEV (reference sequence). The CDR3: CASSFSNVAFF. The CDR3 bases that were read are TGTGCCAGCAGTTTTTCTAACGTA.

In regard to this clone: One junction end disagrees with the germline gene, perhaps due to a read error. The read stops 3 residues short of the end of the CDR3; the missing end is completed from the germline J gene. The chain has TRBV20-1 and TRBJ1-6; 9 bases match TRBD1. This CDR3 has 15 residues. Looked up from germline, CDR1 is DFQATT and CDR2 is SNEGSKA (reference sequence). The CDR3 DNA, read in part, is TGCAGTGCTAGCCCCGGGACAGGGCCGTATTCGCCC. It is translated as CSASPGTGPYSP. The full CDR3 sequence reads CSASPGTGPYSPLHF.

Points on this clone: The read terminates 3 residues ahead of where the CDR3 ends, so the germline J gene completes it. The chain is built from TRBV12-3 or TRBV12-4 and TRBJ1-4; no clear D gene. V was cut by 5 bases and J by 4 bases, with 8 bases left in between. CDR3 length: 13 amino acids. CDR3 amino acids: CASSLRINEKLFF. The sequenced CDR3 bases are TGTGCCAGCAGTCTCAGGATTAATGAAAAA.

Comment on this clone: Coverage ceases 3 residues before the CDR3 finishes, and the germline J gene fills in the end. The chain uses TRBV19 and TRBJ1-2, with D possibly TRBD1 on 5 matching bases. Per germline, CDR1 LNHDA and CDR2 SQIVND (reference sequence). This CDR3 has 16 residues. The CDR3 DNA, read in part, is TGTGCCAGTAGACCACTAGCGGGAGCCAAGACAGATACC. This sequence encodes CASRPLAGAKTDT. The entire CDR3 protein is CASRPLAGAKTDTYTF.

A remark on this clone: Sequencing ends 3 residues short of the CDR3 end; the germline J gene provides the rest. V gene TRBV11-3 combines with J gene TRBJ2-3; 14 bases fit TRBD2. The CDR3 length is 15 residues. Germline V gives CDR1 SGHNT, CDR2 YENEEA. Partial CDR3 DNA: TGTGCCAGCAGCTCAGGACTAGCGGGGGGAGAGACG. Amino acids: CASSSGLAGGET. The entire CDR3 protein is CASSSGLAGGETQYF.

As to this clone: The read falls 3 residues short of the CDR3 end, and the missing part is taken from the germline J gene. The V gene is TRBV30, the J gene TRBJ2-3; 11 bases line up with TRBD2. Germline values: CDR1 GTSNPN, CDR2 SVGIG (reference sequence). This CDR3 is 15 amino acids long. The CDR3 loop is CAWSVLAGGGETQYF. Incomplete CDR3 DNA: TGTGCCTGGAGTGTCTTAGCGGGAGGGGGAGAGACG.

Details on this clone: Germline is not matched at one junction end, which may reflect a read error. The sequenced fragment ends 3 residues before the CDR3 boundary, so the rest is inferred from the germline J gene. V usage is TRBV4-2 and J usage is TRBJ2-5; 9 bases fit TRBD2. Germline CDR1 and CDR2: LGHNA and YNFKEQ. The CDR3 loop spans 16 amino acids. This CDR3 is CASSQDIPSGEETQYF. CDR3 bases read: TGCGCCAGCAGCCAAGATATCCCTAGCGGGGAAGAGACC.

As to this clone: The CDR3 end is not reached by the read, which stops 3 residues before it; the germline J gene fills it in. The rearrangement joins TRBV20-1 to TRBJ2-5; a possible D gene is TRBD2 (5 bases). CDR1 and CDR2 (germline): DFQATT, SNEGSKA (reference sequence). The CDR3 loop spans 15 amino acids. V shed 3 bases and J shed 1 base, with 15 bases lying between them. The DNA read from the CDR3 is TGCAGTGCTAGTCCTCTAGGCGGGCTCCAAGAGACC. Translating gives CSASPLGGLQET. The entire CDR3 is CSASPLGGLQETQYF.